Listed below are T cell receptor beta chains from one sample, sequenced in a study of OX40 agonist ivuxolimab in advanced cancers. The data were produced by immunoSEQ multiplex PCR, yet TCRdb's version contains in-frame clones alone and is incomplete. The data show about 42,000 clones, around nine tenths seen once. This material consisted of CD4+ or CD8+ T cells sorted from blood, taken in a trial of the OX40 agonist ivuxolimab. These receptors were obtained from an adult with an advanced solid tumor such as melanoma, head and neck, liver or kidney cancer. The CDR3 runs from the conserved cysteine through the conserved F or W. The D gene is left open where the match is weak. The size entry is marked missing in some rows and otherwise reads once, few, many or a size class.

clone size: -; V gene: TRBV7-9; D gene: TRBD1; J gene: TRBJ2-4; CDR3 protein: CASSLSGTVKNIQYF; CDR3 DNA: TGTGCCAGCAGCTTATCTGGGACAGTCAAAAACATTCAGTACTTC
clone size: few; V gene: TRBV10-1; D gene: -; J gene: TRBJ1-5; CDR3 protein: CASQTARVFQPQHF; CDR3 DNA: TGCGCCAGCCAAACGGCCAGGGTCTTCCAGCCCCAGCATTTT
clone size: -; V gene: TRBV5-4; D gene: -; J gene: TRBJ2-3; CDR3 protein: CASSLVGYTQYF; CDR3 DNA: TGTGCCAGCAGCTTGGTGGGATATACGCAGTATTTT
clone size: -; V gene: TRBV19; D gene: TRBD2; J gene: TRBJ2-7; CDR3 protein: CASSSRTSGSLYEQYF; CDR3 DNA: TGTGCCAGTAGTTCCAGGACTAGCGGGAGTCTCTACGAGCAGTACTTC
clone size: -; V gene: TRBV5-1; D gene: TRBD1; J gene: TRBJ2-5; CDR3 protein: CASSLGGQMETQYF; CDR3 DNA: TGCGCCAGCAGCCTTGGGGGACAGATGGAGACCCAGTACTTC
clone size: -; V gene: TRBV23-1; D gene: TRBD1; J gene: TRBJ2-1; CDR3 protein: CASSPATYRGSYNEQFF; CDR3 DNA: TGCGCCAGCAGTCCAGCCACGTACAGGGGTTCCTACAATGAGCAGTTCTTC
clone size: once; V gene: TRBV28; D gene: -; J gene: TRBJ1-5; CDR3 protein: CASSSILSNQPQHF; CDR3 DNA: TGTGCCAGCAGTTCAATTTTGAGCAATCAGCCCCAGCATTTT
clone size: -; V gene: TRBV6-4; D gene: -; J gene: TRBJ2-1; CDR3 protein: CASSDRGLGNEQFF; CDR3 DNA: TGTGCCAGCAGTGACAGGGGCCTGGGGAATGAGCAGTTCTTC
clone size: -; V gene: TRBV30; D gene: -; J gene: TRBJ2-1; CDR3 protein: CARTYTLRGPQSEQFF; CDR3 DNA: TGTGCCAGAACGTACACCCTGAGGGGACCGCAATCTGAGCAGTTCTTC
clone size: -; V gene: TRBV23-1; D gene: -; J gene: TRBJ2-7; CDR3 protein: CAIRSPTGNHEQYF; CDR3 DNA: TGCGCCATCCGAAGCCCGACAGGTAACCACGAGCAGTACTTC
clone size: -; V gene: TRBV5-1; D gene: -; J gene: TRBJ1-4; CDR3 protein: CASRNNRDGFEKLFF; CDR3 DNA: TGCGCCAGCAGAAACAACAGGGATGGCTTTGAAAAACTGTTTTTT
clone size: few; V gene: TRBV5-1; D gene: -; J gene: TRBJ1-2; CDR3 protein: CASSLVGSYGYTF; CDR3 DNA: TGCGCCAGCAGCTTGGTGGGGAGCTATGGCTACACCTTC
clone size: -; V gene: TRBV5-4; D gene: TRBD2; J gene: TRBJ2-7; CDR3 protein: CASSQTSGSSYEQYF; CDR3 DNA: TGTGCCAGCAGCCAGACGAGCGGGAGCTCCTACGAGCAGTACTTC
clone size: -; V gene: TRBV11-2; D gene: TRBD2; J gene: TRBJ2-3; CDR3 protein: CASSYTSGSTDTQYF; CDR3 DNA: TGTGCCAGCAGTTACACTAGCGGGAGTACAGATACGCAGTATTTT
clone size: -; V gene: TRBV7-9; D gene: TRBD1; J gene: TRBJ2-1; CDR3 protein: CASSLGRGQSELFF; CDR3 DNA: TGTGCCAGCAGCTTAGGCCGGGGACAGTCAGAGCTTTTCTTC
clone size: -; V gene: TRBV30; D gene: -; J gene: TRBJ2-1; CDR3 protein: CAWGGLSNEQFF; CDR3 DNA: TGTGCCTGGGGGGGACTGTCGAATGAGCAGTTCTTC
clone size: -; V gene: TRBV19; D gene: TRBD1; J gene: TRBJ2-3; CDR3 protein: CASSKPGQPRDTQYF; CDR3 DNA: TGTGCCAGTAGTAAACCGGGACAGCCTAGGGATACGCAGTATTTT
clone size: -; V gene: TRBV10-2; D gene: -; J gene: TRBJ1-3; CDR3 protein: CASTSEGNTIYF; CDR3 DNA: TGCGCCAGCACCTCGGAAGGAAACACCATATATTTT
clone size: -; V gene: TRBV12-5; D gene: TRBD1; J gene: TRBJ1-1; CDR3 protein: CASGLGDRRNTEAFF; CDR3 DNA: TGTGCTAGTGGTCTGGGGGACAGGAGAAACACTGAAGCTTTCTTT
clone size: -; V gene: TRBV5-8; D gene: -; J gene: TRBJ1-2; CDR3 protein: CASSQQATGMDGYTF; CDR3 DNA: TGTGCCAGCAGCCAACAGGCTACAGGAATGGATGGCTACACCTTC
clone size: -; V gene: TRBV28; D gene: -; J gene: TRBJ2-2; CDR3 protein: CASSSGPNTGELFF; CDR3 DNA: TGTGCCAGCAGTTCCGGACCGAACACCGGGGAGCTGTTTTTT
clone size: -; V gene: TRBV5-1; D gene: TRBD2; J gene: TRBJ2-5; CDR3 protein: CASSLITGGGETQYF; CDR3 DNA: TGCGCCAGCAGCTTGATTACGGGAGGCGGGGAGACCCAGTACTTC
clone size: -; V gene: TRBV2; D gene: TRBD1; J gene: TRBJ1-4; CDR3 protein: CASCHRGRSEKLFF; CDR3 DNA: TGTGCCAGCTGCCACAGGGGGCGCAGTGAAAAACTGTTTTTT
clone size: -; V gene: TRBV6-5; D gene: -; J gene: TRBJ2-3; CDR3 protein: CASSSQLIGTDTQYF; CDR3 DNA: TGTGCCAGCTCCTCTCAGCTAATAGGCACAGATACGCAGTATTTT
clone size: -; V gene: TRBV6-6; D gene: TRBD1; J gene: TRBJ2-7; CDR3 protein: CASSSTGAGSYEQYF; CDR3 DNA: TGTGCCAGCAGTTCAACAGGGGCAGGCTCCTACGAGCAGTACTTC
clone size: -; V gene: TRBV21-1; D gene: -; J gene: TRBJ1-5; CDR3 protein: CASSKRRISNQPQHF; CDR3 DNA: TGTGCCAGCAGCAAGAGACGGATTAGCAATCAGCCCCAGCATTTT
clone size: once; V gene: TRBV5-4; D gene: -; J gene: TRBJ2-2; CDR3 protein: CASSLAQGWSTGELFF; CDR3 DNA: TGTGCCAGCAGCTTGGCGCAGGGGTGGAGCACCGGGGAGCTGTTTTTT
clone size: -; V gene: TRBV10-3; D gene: TRBD2; J gene: TRBJ2-3; CDR3 protein: CAISAELAGTDTQYF; CDR3 DNA: TGTGCCATCAGTGCAGAACTAGCGGGAACAGATACGCAGTATTTT
clone size: once; V gene: TRBV5-1; D gene: -; J gene: TRBJ1-1; CDR3 protein: CASSAGRMNTEAFF; CDR3 DNA: TGCGCCAGCAGCGCGGGACGGATGAACACTGAAGCTTTCTTT
clone size: few; V gene: TRBV15; D gene: -; J gene: TRBJ1-5; CDR3 protein: CATSRDVTGQPQHF; CDR3 DNA: TGTGCCACCAGCAGAGATGTCACGGGGCAGCCCCAGCATTTT
clone size: once; V gene: TRBV5-8; D gene: TRBD2; J gene: TRBJ2-3; CDR3 protein: CASSRGTSGWVRDTQYF; CDR3 DNA: TGTGCCAGCAGCCGCGGGACTAGCGGGTGGGTGCGGGATACGCAGTATTTT
clone size: -; V gene: TRBV7-9; D gene: -; J gene: TRBJ2-7; CDR3 protein: CASIPDGGRFPYF; CDR3 DNA: TGTGCCAGCATCCCCGACGGGGGGCGCTTTCCGTACTTC
clone size: -; V gene: TRBV7-3; D gene: TRBD1; J gene: TRBJ2-3; CDR3 protein: CASSTGTGADTQYF; CDR3 DNA: TGTGCCAGCAGCACGGGGACAGGGGCAGATACGCAGTATTTT
clone size: -; V gene: TRBV5-1; D gene: -; J gene: TRBJ2-1; CDR3 protein: CASSLYGISYNEQFF; CDR3 DNA: TGCGCCAGCAGCTTGTACGGAATCTCCTACAATGAGCAGTTCTTC
clone size: -; V gene: TRBV30; D gene: TRBD1; J gene: TRBJ1-2; CDR3 protein: CAWSVHRGLGYTF; CDR3 DNA: TGTGCCTGGAGTGTTCACAGGGGGCTTGGCTACACCTTC
clone size: -; V gene: TRBV2; D gene: -; J gene: TRBJ2-2; CDR3 protein: CASRTNRADTGELFF; CDR3 DNA: TGTGCCAGCAGAACGAACAGGGCCGACACCGGGGAGCTGTTTTTT
clone size: -; V gene: TRBV5-4; D gene: -; J gene: TRBJ2-5; CDR3 protein: CASSLVLGETQYF; CDR3 DNA: TGTGCCAGCAGCTTGGTCCTGGGTGAGACCCAGTACTTC
clone size: -; V gene: TRBV18; D gene: TRBD1; J gene: TRBJ2-7; CDR3 protein: CASSPSQGQGYYEQYF; CDR3 DNA: TGTGCCAGCTCACCGTCCCAGGGACAGGGCTACTACGAGCAGTACTTC
clone size: -; V gene: TRBV5-1; D gene: TRBD1; J gene: TRBJ2-7; CDR3 protein: CASSSLSGTVNEQYF; CDR3 DNA: TGCGCCAGCAGCTCCCTCTCCGGGACAGTTAACGAGCAGTACTTC
clone size: -; V gene: TRBV28; D gene: -; J gene: TRBJ2-5; CDR3 protein: CASSLGGRGEETQYF; CDR3 DNA: TGTGCCAGCAGTTTGGGGGGCAGGGGGGAAGAGACCCAGTACTTC
clone size: few; V gene: TRBV4-1; D gene: TRBD2; J gene: TRBJ2-1; CDR3 protein: CASSDGTSGPYNEQFF; CDR3 DNA: TGCGCCAGCAGCGACGGGACTAGCGGGCCATACAATGAGCAGTTCTTC
clone size: -; V gene: TRBV2; D gene: TRBD2; J gene: TRBJ2-3; CDR3 protein: CASSEALGLAGGQQYF; CDR3 DNA: TGTGCCAGCAGTGAAGCACTCGGACTAGCGGGAGGGCAGCAGTATTTT
clone size: -; V gene: TRBV18; D gene: TRBD1; J gene: TRBJ1-4; CDR3 protein: CASSPGQGNEKLFF; CDR3 DNA: TGTGCCAGCTCTCCGGGACAGGGTAATGAAAAACTGTTTTTT
clone size: -; V gene: TRBV5-4; D gene: TRBD2; J gene: TRBJ2-1; CDR3 protein: CASSRTSGSNEQFF; CDR3 DNA: TGTGCCAGCAGCCGGACTAGCGGGAGCAATGAGCAGTTCTTC
clone size: -; V gene: TRBV2; D gene: TRBD2; J gene: TRBJ2-2; CDR3 protein: CASSEESRLAGRAGELFF; CDR3 DNA: TGTGCCAGCAGTGAAGAGTCACGGCTAGCGGGAAGGGCCGGGGAGCTGTTTTTT
clone size: -; V gene: TRBV27; D gene: TRBD1; J gene: TRBJ2-7; CDR3 protein: CATGDSPSYEQYF; CDR3 DNA: TGTGCCACCGGGGACAGCCCTTCCTACGAGCAGTACTTC
clone size: few; V gene: TRBV7-9; D gene: -; J gene: TRBJ2-5; CDR3 protein: CASRARGGHQETQYF; CDR3 DNA: TGTGCCAGCAGAGCCCGGGGAGGACACCAAGAGACCCAGTACTTC
clone size: -; V gene: TRBV15; D gene: -; J gene: TRBJ1-1; CDR3 protein: CATSRVLGREAFF; CDR3 DNA: TGTGCCACCAGCAGAGTCCTAGGACGAGAAGCTTTCTTT
clone size: -; V gene: TRBV7-6; D gene: -; J gene: TRBJ2-7; CDR3 protein: CASSLWGSRTPYEQYF; CDR3 DNA: TGTGCCAGCAGCTTATGGGGAAGTAGGACTCCCTACGAGCAGTACTTC